These T cell receptor beta chains were read from a single sample in a study of CD8 T cells in ankylosing spondylitis. Each CDR3 protein is one row after TCRdb ran MiXCR on the 5' RACE reads. The sample carries hundreds of thousands of distinct CDR3 sequences, about 10% recorded once. Source material: blood, either unsorted or a sorted T cell fraction (not recorded which). The receptors were sampled from a male donor with ankylosing spondylitis or in good health (not recorded which). Both conserved end residues are part of each CDR3. D genes are given only for firm matches. Where a row states a size, it is once, few, many or the class of an expanded clone; other rows omit it.

V,D,size,J,DNA,CDR3
TRBV3-1,-,few,TRBJ2-1,TGTGCCAGCAGCCAAGATAAGGGGGCGGGGGGTAAGCAGTTCTTC,CASSQDKGAGGKQFF
TRBV4-2,-,many,TRBJ2-1,TGTGCCAGCAGCCAAGATCCCCAGGGACTCTACAATGAGCAGTTCTTC,CASSQDPQGLYNEQFF
TRBV5-6,-,-,TRBJ2-4,TGTGCCAGCAGCTTGGAACCTTACGGCCCCAAAAACATTCAGTACTTC,CASSLEPYGPKNIQYF
TRBV20-1,TRBD1,-,TRBJ1-2,TGCAGTGCAAGACAGGGGCAAAGCTATGGCTACCCCTTC,CSARQGQSYGYPF
TRBV15,TRBD1,few,TRBJ2-7,TGTGCCACCAGCAGAGATAGGGACAGCCGTAACTACGAGCAGTACTTC,CATSRDRDSRNYEQYF
TRBV25-1,TRBD1,-,TRBJ2-6,TGTGCCAGCAGTGATCCGGGACAGGGGGCCCCTGGGGCCAACGTCCTGACTTTC,CASSDPGQGAPGANVLTF
TRBV20-1,TRBD1,many,TRBJ2-2,TGCAGTGCTAGCCTCAGCAGGGGGCCTGGGACCGGGGAGCTGTTTTTT,CSASLSRGPGTGELFF
TRBV2,TRBD1,few,TRBJ2-5,TGTGCCAGCAGGGGACAGGGGAACCAAGAGACCCAGTACTTC,CASRGQGNQETQYF
TRBV7-2,TRBD1,-,TRBJ1-2,TGTGCCAGCAGCTTAGGGACAGGGCTCGGTGGCTACACCTTC,CASSLGTGLGGYTF
TRBV12-3/TRBV12-4,-,many,TRBJ1-5,TGTGCCAGCAGTTCCAAACGCTTACAGCCCCAGCATTTT,CASSSKRLQPQHF
TRBV5-1,-,many,TRBJ1-1,TGCGCCAGCAGCTTGGGGACCTTGGGAACCTACACTGAAGCTTTCTTT,CASSLGTLGTYTEAFF
TRBV7-4,TRBD1,-,TRBJ1-5,TGTGCCAGCAGCTTTGAACAGGGGGCGAAACAGCCCCAGCATTTT,CASSFEQGAKQPQHF
TRBV5-1,-,many,TRBJ2-3,TGCGCCAGCAGCCGTGATGGGGGCGCCTCCACAGATACGCAGTATTTT,CASSRDGGASTDTQYF
TRBV6-1,TRBD2,-,TRBJ2-5,TGTGCCAGTGACAGAGTAAGGGGACTAGCGGACCAAGAGACCCAGTACTTC,CASDRVRGLADQETQYF
TRBV30,-,-,TRBJ2-3,TGTGCCTGGAGCAGTCCTAGCACAGATACGCAGTATTTT,CAWSSPSTDTQYF
TRBV5-6,TRBD1,-,TRBJ1-6,TGTGCCAGCAGCTTCACTCAGGGGGTCGGTTCACCCCTCCACTTT,CASSFTQGVGSPLHF
TRBV14,TRBD2,-,TRBJ2-3,TGTGCCAGCAGCCAAGATATGCGTCAGCGGGGGGATACGCAGTATTTT,CASSQDMRQRGDTQYF
TRBV9,-,many,TRBJ1-3,TGTGCCAGCAGCGCGGACAGTGCTGGAAACACCATATATTTT,CASSADSAGNTIYF
TRBV20-1,-,few,TRBJ1-4,TGCAGTGCGTCGGAGAATGAAAAACTGTTTTTT,CSASENEKLFF
TRBV11-3,TRBD2,many,TRBJ2-1,TGTGCCAGCAGTCTCAAATCCACAGGACTAGCGGGGGTACCCTCCTACAATGAGCAGTTCTTC,CASSLKSTGLAGVPSYNEQFF
TRBV7-9,-,-,TRBJ2-1,TGTGCCAGCAGCTTATTGGGACCGGGGGAGCAGTTCTTC,CASSLLGPGEQFF
TRBV9,-,many,TRBJ2-3,TGTGCCAGCAGCGTGTGGGGGGCTGCAGATACGCAGTATTTT,CASSVWGAADTQYF
TRBV5-1,TRBD1,-,TRBJ1-1,TGCGCCAGCAGCTTAACTACTCGCGGACAGGGGCCGGGAGGGGGTACTGAAGCTTTCTTT,CASSLTTRGQGPGGGTEAFF
TRBV3-1,TRBD2,many,TRBJ2-5,TGTGCCAGCAGCGCCCCCGGGGAACGGGGGGGAGAAGAGACCCAGTACTTC,CASSAPGERGGEETQYF
TRBV3-1,-,few,TRBJ2-1,TGTGCCAGCAGCCAAGTCCTGGACTCCTACAATGAGCAGTTCTTC,CASSQVLDSYNEQFF
TRBV20-1,TRBD1,many,TRBJ2-2,TGCAGTGCTACCTCCGGGACAGGGGGGTCCGGGGAGCTGTTTTTT,CSATSGTGGSGELFF
TRBV7-2,-,many,TRBJ1-1,TGTGCCAGCAGCTTAGCGCGGGGGCTCAACTTT,CASSLARGLNF
TRBV5-1,-,many,TRBJ2-7,TGCGCCAGCAGCTTGGCCGGGACACCATACGAGCAGTACTTC,CASSLAGTPYEQYF
TRBV20-1,-,many,TRBJ2-1,TGCAGTGCTTCCGGGACCCTAGGCTCCTACAATGAGCAGTTCTTC,CSASGTLGSYNEQFF
TRBV10-3,-,many,TRBJ1-3,TGTGCCATCAGTCAGACGGTCTCTGGAAACACCATATATTTT,CAISQTVSGNTIYF